This T cell receptor (beta chain) was identified in a study of blood T cell repertoires in COVID-19. Across the whole study: The cDNA or gDNA used as material had been derived from T cells, B-cell-depleted T cells, or PBMCs.

How the authors handled the data: How many nucleated cells were present was estimated from reference gene primer amplification. Sequencing was performed with immunoSEQ multiplex PCR; in TCRdb, only in-frame clones are kept and a portion is missing. Clone size and V and J calls were adopted from that table, with D and trimming inferred from the DNA. There are over 80,000 clones in the sample; around 87% occur only once, and nearly 20% lies in the top ten. This sequence originates from a human donor in a cohort sampled during active COVID-19. Sequencing was performed on peripheral blood.

The CDR3 region is CASSEDVAPDVDTQYF. CDR3 in DNA: TGTGCCAGCAGCGAAGACGTAGCACCCGATGTGGATACGCAGTATTTT. The chain carries TRBV9 and TRBJ2-3; no firm D call. Germline assignment: CDR1 SGDLS and CDR2 YYNGEE. The V and J ends lost 3 bases and 6 bases respectively, with 20 bases between them. CDR3 size: 16 residues.